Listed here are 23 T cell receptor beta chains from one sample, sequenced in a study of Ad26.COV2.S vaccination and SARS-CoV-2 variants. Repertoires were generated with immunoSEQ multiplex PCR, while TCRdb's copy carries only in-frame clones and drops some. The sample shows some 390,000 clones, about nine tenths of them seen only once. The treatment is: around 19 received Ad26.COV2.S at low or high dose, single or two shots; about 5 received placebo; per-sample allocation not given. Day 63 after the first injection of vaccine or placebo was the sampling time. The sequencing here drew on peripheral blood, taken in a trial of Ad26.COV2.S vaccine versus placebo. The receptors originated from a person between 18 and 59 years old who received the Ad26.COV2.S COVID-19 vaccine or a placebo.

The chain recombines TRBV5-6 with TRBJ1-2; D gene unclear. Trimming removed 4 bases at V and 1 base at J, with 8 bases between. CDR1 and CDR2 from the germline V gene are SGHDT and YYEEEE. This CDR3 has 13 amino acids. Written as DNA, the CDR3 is TGTGCCAGCAGCCCGGGTCTTAACTATGGCTACACCTTC. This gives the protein CASSPGLNYGYTF.

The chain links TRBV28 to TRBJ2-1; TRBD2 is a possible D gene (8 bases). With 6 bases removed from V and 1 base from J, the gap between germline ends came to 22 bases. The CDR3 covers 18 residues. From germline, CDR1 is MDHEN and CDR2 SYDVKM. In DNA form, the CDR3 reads TGTGCCAGCAGCTCGGGAGGGGGCGGGAGCGATTCCTACAATGAGCAGTTCTTC. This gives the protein CASSSGGGGSDSYNEQFF.

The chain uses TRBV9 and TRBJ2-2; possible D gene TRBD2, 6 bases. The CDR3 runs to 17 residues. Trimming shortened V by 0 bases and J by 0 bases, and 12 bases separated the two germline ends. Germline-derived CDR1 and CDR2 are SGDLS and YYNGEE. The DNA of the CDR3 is TGTGCCAGCAGCGTAGTTACCGGGAGTTCGAACACCGGGGAGCTGTTTTTT. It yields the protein CASSVVTGSSNTGELFF.

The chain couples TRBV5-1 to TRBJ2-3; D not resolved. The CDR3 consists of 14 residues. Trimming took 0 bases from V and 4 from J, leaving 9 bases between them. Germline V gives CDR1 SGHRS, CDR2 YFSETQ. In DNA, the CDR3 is TGCGCCAGCAGCTTGGTGGGCATCGCAGATACGCAGTATTTT. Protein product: CASSLVGIADTQYF.

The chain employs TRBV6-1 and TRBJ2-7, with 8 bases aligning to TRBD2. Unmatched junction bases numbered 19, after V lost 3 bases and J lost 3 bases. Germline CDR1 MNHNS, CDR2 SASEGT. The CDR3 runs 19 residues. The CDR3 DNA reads TGTGCCAGCAGTGACAACCCTAGCGGGCCGATTGCTGGGGTCTACGAGCAGTACTTC. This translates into CASSDNPSGPIAGVYEQYF.

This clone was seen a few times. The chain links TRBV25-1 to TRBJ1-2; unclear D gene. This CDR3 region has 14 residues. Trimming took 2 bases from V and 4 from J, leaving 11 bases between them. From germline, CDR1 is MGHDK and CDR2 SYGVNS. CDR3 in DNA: TGTGCCAGCAGTGAACGGGCGGGAGGCTATGGCTACACCTTC. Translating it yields CASSERAGGYGYTF.

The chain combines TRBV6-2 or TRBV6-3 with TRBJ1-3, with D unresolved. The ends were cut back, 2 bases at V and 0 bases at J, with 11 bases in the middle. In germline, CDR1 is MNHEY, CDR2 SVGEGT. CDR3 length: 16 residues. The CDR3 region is CASSYRRQDSGNTIYF. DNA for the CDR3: TGTGCCAGCAGTTACCGGCGGCAGGACTCTGGAAACACCATATATTTT.

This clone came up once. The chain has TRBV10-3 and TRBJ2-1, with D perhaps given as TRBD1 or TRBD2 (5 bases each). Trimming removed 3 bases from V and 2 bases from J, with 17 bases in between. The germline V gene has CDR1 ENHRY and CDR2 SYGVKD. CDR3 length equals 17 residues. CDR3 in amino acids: CAISDPIGDPAYNEQFF. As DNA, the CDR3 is TGTGCCATCAGTGACCCTATTGGGGACCCGGCCTACAATGAGCAGTTCTTC.

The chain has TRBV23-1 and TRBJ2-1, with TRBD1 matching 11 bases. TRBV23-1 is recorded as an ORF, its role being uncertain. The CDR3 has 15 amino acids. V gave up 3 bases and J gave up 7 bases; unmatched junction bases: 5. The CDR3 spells CASSQSGQGGNEQFF. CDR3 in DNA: TGCGCCAGCAGTCAGTCGGGACAGGGGGGTAATGAGCAGTTCTTC.

In nucleotides, the CDR3 is TGTGCCAGCAGTTACCCCCAAGGGACAGCTAACCTGGCTAACTATGGCTACACCTTC. It yields the protein CASSYPQGTANLANYGYTF. J is TRBJ1-2 and V is TRBV6-2 or TRBV6-3; 7 nucleotides agree with TRBD1. This CDR3 spans 19 amino acids. The J segment lost 0 bases and the V segment lost 2 bases, leaving 15 bases of the junction unmatched. From germline, CDR1 is MNHEY and CDR2 SVGEGT.

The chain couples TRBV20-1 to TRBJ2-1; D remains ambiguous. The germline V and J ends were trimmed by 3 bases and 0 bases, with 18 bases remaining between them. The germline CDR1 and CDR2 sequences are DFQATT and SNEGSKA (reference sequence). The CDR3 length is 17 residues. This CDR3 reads CSASSFHGGSSYNEQFF. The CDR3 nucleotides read TGCAGTGCTAGTTCCTTTCACGGCGGTAGCTCCTACAATGAGCAGTTCTTC.

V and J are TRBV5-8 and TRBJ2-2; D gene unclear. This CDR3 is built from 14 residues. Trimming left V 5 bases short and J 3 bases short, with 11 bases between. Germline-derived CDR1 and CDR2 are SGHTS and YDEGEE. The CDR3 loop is CASSLGLYTGELFF. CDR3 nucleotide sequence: TGTGCCAGCAGTCTAGGGCTATACACCGGGGAGCTGTTTTTT.

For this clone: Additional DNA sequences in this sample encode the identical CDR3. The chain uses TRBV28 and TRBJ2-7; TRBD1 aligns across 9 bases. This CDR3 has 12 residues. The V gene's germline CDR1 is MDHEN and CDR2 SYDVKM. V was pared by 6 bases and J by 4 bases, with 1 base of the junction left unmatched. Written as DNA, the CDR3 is TGTGCCAGCAGACAGGGGGCGTACGAGCAGTACTTC. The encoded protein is CASRQGAYEQYF.

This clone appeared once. CDR3 residues: CASSNSPETQYF. In DNA, the CDR3 is TGTGCCAGTAGTAATAGCCCAGAGACCCAGTACTTC. The V call is TRBV19, the J call TRBJ2-5; D uncertain. Germline V gene data show CDR1 as LNHDA and CDR2 as SQIVND (reference sequence). CDR3 length: 12 amino acids. With 4 bases removed from V and 4 bases from J, the gap between germline ends came to 7 bases.

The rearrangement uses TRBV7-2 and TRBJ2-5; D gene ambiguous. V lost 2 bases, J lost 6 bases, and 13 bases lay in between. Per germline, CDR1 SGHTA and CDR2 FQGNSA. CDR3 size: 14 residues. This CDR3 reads CASSLIHQEKTQYF. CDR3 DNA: TGTGCCAGCAGCTTAATTCACCAGGAAAAGACCCAGTACTTC.

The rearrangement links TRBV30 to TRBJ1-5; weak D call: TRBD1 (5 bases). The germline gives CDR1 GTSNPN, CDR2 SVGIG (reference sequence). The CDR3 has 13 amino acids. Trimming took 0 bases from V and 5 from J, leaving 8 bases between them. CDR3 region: CAWSVVGDQPQHF. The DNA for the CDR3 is TGTGCCTGGAGTGTCGTGGGGGATCAGCCCCAGCATTTT.

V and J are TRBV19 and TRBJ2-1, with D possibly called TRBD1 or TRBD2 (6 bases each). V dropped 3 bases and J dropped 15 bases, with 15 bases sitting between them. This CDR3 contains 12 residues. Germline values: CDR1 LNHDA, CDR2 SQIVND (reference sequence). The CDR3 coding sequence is TGTGCCAGTAGTATGATCCGGGGGCGCAGGTTCTTC. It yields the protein CASSMIRGRRFF. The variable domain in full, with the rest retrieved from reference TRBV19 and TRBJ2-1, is DGGITQSPKYLFRKEGQNVTLSCEQNLNHDAMYWYRQDPGQGLRLIYYSQIVNDFQKGDIAEGYSVSREKKESFPLTVTSAQKNPTAFYLCASSMIRGRRFFGPGTRLTVL.

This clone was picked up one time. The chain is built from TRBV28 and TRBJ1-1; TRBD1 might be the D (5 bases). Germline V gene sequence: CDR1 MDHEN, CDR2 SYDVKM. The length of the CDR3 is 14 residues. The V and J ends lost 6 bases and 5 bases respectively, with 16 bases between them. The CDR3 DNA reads TGTGCCAGCAGATTCTTGGGGGTGCGGACTGAAGCTTTCTTT. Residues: CASRFLGVRTEAFF.

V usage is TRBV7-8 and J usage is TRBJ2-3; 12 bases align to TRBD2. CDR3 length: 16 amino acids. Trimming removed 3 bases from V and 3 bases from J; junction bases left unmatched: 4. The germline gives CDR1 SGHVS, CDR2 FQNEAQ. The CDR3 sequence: CASSFRLAGVTDTQYF. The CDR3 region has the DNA TGTGCCAGCAGCTTCCGACTAGCGGGGGTAACAGATACGCAGTATTTT.

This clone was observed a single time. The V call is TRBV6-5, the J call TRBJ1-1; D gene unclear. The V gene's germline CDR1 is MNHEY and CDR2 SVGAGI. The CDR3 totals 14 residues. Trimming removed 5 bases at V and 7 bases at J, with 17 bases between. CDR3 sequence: CASSPPARRFEAFF. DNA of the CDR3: TGTGCCAGCAGTCCGCCGGCGCGTCGCTTTGAAGCTTTCTTT.

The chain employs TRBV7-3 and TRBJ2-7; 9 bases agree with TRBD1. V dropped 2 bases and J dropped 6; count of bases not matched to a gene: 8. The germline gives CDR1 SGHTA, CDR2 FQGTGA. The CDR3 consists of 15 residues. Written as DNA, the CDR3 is TGTGCCAGCAGCTTAGGGACAGGGTCCCTAGGCGAGCAGTACTTC. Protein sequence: CASSLGTGSLGEQYF.

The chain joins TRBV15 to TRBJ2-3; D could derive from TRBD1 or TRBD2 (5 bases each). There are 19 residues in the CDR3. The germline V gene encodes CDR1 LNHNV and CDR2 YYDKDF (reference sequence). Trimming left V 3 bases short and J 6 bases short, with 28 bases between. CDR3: CATSRLAGSWMEKGDTQYF. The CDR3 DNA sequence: TGTGCCACCAGCAGGCTAGCTGGGTCCTGGATGGAGAAGGGGGATACGCAGTATTTT.

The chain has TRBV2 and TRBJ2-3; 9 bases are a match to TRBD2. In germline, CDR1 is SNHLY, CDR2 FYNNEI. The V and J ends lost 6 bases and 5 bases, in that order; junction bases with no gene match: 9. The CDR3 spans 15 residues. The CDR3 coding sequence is TGTGCCAGCAGCCTAGCGGGGTCCCTGGGAGATACGCAGTATTTT. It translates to CASSLAGSLGDTQYF.